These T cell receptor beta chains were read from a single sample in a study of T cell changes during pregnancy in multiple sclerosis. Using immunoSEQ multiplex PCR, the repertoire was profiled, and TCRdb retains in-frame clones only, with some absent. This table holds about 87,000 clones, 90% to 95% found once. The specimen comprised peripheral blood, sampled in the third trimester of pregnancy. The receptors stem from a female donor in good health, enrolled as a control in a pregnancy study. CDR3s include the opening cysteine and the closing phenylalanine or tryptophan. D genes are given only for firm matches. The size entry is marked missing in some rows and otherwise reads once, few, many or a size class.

CDR3 DNA: TGTGCCAGCAGCCAAGAGGCGGGAGATTCCTACGAGCAGTACTTC; CDR3 protein: CASSQEAGDSYEQYF; D gene: TRBD2; clone size: -; CDR3 length: 15; V gene: TRBV4-2; J gene: TRBJ2-7
CDR3 DNA: TGTGCCAGCAGCTTAGTGGAAGGGATGCGGGAGGGTCGAACGCAGTACTTC; CDR3 protein: CASSLVEGMREGRTQYF; D gene: TRBD2; clone size: -; CDR3 length: 17; V gene: TRBV7-2; J gene: TRBJ2-7
CDR3 DNA: TGCGCCAGCAGCCAAGGAGACAGAGACCAAGAGACCCAGTACTTC; CDR3 protein: CASSQGDRDQETQYF; D gene: -; clone size: -; CDR3 length: 15; V gene: TRBV4-1; J gene: TRBJ2-5
CDR3 DNA: TGCGCCAGCAGCCAAGAATTTCAGGTTCTCTACGAGCAGTACTTC; CDR3 protein: CASSQEFQVLYEQYF; D gene: -; clone size: once; CDR3 length: 15; V gene: TRBV4-1; J gene: TRBJ2-7
CDR3 DNA: TGTGCCAGCAGCGCGACCGGGACTCAGCCTAACAATGAGCAGTTCTTC; CDR3 protein: CASSATGTQPNNEQFF; D gene: -; clone size: -; CDR3 length: 16; V gene: TRBV28; J gene: TRBJ2-1
CDR3 DNA: TGTGCCAGCTCACCTAGCGGGGACGAGCAGTACTTC; CDR3 protein: CASSPSGDEQYF; D gene: TRBD2; clone size: -; CDR3 length: 12; V gene: TRBV18; J gene: TRBJ2-7
CDR3 DNA: TGTGCCACCTGGGGACTAGCGCAGGAGACCCAGTACTTC; CDR3 protein: CATWGLAQETQYF; D gene: TRBD2; clone size: once; CDR3 length: 13; V gene: TRBV6-1; J gene: TRBJ2-5
CDR3 DNA: TGTGCCAGCAGTTACTTGGGACAGAGAAACACTGAAGCTTTCTTT; CDR3 protein: CASSYLGQRNTEAFF; D gene: TRBD1; clone size: -; CDR3 length: 15; V gene: TRBV6-5; J gene: TRBJ1-1
CDR3 DNA: TGTGCCAGCAGCAGCGGGACAAACTACAATGAGCAGTTCTTC; CDR3 protein: CASSSGTNYNEQFF; D gene: -; clone size: once; CDR3 length: 14; V gene: TRBV7-9; J gene: TRBJ2-1
CDR3 DNA: TGTGCCAGCAGCTTGGGACTATACAATGAGCAGTTCTTC; CDR3 protein: CASSLGLYNEQFF; D gene: -; clone size: -; CDR3 length: 13; V gene: TRBV5-4; J gene: TRBJ2-1
CDR3 DNA: TGTGCTTGTGGACAGGGAATCGCTGGGGCCAACGTCCTGACTTTC; CDR3 protein: CACGQGIAGANVLTF; D gene: TRBD1; clone size: -; CDR3 length: 15; V gene: TRBV19; J gene: TRBJ2-6
CDR3 DNA: TGCGCCAGCAGTCGTAGACAGGGGGCCGATGGCTACACCTTC; CDR3 protein: CASSRRQGADGYTF; D gene: TRBD1; clone size: few; CDR3 length: 14; V gene: TRBV4-1; J gene: TRBJ1-2
CDR3 DNA: TGTGCCAGCAGGCCCACAGGGGGGGAGCAGTTCTTC; CDR3 protein: CASRPTGGEQFF; D gene: TRBD1; clone size: -; CDR3 length: 12; V gene: TRBV6-5; J gene: TRBJ2-1
CDR3 DNA: TGCGCCAGCAGCTTGGTAGCGGGAGTAGATGAGCAGTTCTTC; CDR3 protein: CASSLVAGVDEQFF; D gene: TRBD2; clone size: once; CDR3 length: 14; V gene: TRBV5-1; J gene: TRBJ2-1
CDR3 DNA: TGTGCCATCAGTGAAGGGGCAGGGGTCACTGAAGCTTTCTTT; CDR3 protein: CAISEGAGVTEAFF; D gene: -; clone size: -; CDR3 length: 14; V gene: TRBV10-3; J gene: TRBJ1-1
CDR3 DNA: TGTGCCAGCAGCCGGACAGTTAGCTCCTACGAGCAGTACTTC; CDR3 protein: CASSRTVSSYEQYF; D gene: -; clone size: -; CDR3 length: 14; V gene: TRBV5-4; J gene: TRBJ2-7
CDR3 DNA: TGTGCCAGCAGTTACGGGACAGGGGGCCCCTACGAGCAGTACTTC; CDR3 protein: CASSYGTGGPYEQYF; D gene: TRBD1; clone size: once; CDR3 length: 15; V gene: TRBV6-5; J gene: TRBJ2-7
CDR3 DNA: TGTGCCAGCAGCTACACGGAGCGGGAGTCCGGTGAGCAGTTCTTC; CDR3 protein: CASSYTERESGEQFF; D gene: TRBD2; clone size: -; CDR3 length: 15; V gene: TRBV6-4; J gene: TRBJ2-1
CDR3 DNA: TGTGCCAGCAGCCTTTACAGGGTCCTTAGCTCCTACGAGCAGTACTTC; CDR3 protein: CASSLYRVLSSYEQYF; D gene: -; clone size: once; CDR3 length: 16; V gene: TRBV28; J gene: TRBJ2-7
CDR3 DNA: TGTGCCAGCAGCCCTAAACCCAGGGGGAACACCGGGGAGCTGTTTTTT; CDR3 protein: CASSPKPRGNTGELFF; D gene: -; clone size: once; CDR3 length: 16; V gene: TRBV7-2; J gene: TRBJ2-2
CDR3 DNA: TGTGCCAGCAGCCCTTGGACTAACACCGGGGAGCTGTTTTTT; CDR3 protein: CASSPWTNTGELFF; D gene: -; clone size: -; CDR3 length: 14; V gene: TRBV11-2; J gene: TRBJ2-2
CDR3 DNA: TGTGCCAGCAGCTACCCGGGACTAGCGAACGAGCAGTACTTC; CDR3 protein: CASSYPGLANEQYF; D gene: TRBD2; clone size: -; CDR3 length: 14; V gene: TRBV5-6; J gene: TRBJ2-7